The 13 T cell receptor beta chains presented below share a single source sample, sequenced in a study of cytomegalovirus exposure and HLA in healthy donors. Use of 60 Vbeta and 13 Jbeta primers characterized the PCR. Data came from immunoSEQ multiplex PCR; TCRdb stores just in-frame clones and leaves some out. The sample yields some 160,000 clones, 68% seen once. The sample taken for sequencing was PBMCs. The receptors stem from a man between 60 and 70 years old in good health and CMV-seronegative.

This clone has just one count. Its ends do not fully match the called genes, so a read error is possible. J is TRBJ2-3 and V is TRBV6-5, with 8 bases identical to TRBD1. Germline lookup yields CDR1 MNHEY and CDR2 SVGAGI. The length of the CDR3 is 11 residues. CDR3 nucleotides: TGTGCCAGCAGCGGGACAGGTACGCAGTATTTT. As protein: CASSGTGTQYF.

This clone was counted between two and nine times. The gene calls are TRBV15 and TRBJ1-4, with no clear D. Germline assignment: CDR1 LNHNV and CDR2 YYDKDF (reference sequence). The CDR3 sequence is 15 residues long. V was cut by 0 bases and J by 8 bases, with 13 bases left in between. This chain's CDR3 is CATSRDSVDPEKLFF. In DNA form, the CDR3 reads TGTGCCACCAGCAGAGATTCGGTTGATCCGGAAAAACTGTTTTTT.

This rearrangement joins TRBV4-2 to TRBJ1-3, with TRBD1 as a possible D gene (5 bases). Germline V gene sequence: CDR1 LGHNA, CDR2 YNFKEQ. The CDR3 sequence is 17 residues long. V dropped 0 bases and J dropped 7 bases, with 19 bases sitting between them. CDR3 sequence reads: CASSQDPEGGARNTIYF. DNA of the CDR3: TGTGCCAGCAGCCAAGATCCTGAGGGAGGGGCTAGGAACACCATATATTTT.

The chain carries TRBV6-1 and TRBJ2-1, with 12 bases aligning to TRBD2. CDR1 and CDR2 from the germline V gene are MNHNS and SASEGT. V shed 1 base and J 8 bases; nucleotides not matched to a gene: 3. There are 15 residues in the CDR3. CDR3 DNA sequence: TGTGCCAGCAGTGAAGGACTAGCGGGAGACGATGAGCAGTTCTTC. It specifies CASSEGLAGDDEQFF.

The chain links TRBV5-1 to TRBJ1-3, with D tentatively TRBD1 (6 bases). Per the germline V gene, CDR1 is SGHRS and CDR2 is YFSETQ. Trimming removed 7 bases at V and 0 bases at J, with 8 bases between. The CDR3 has 13 amino acids. The CDR3 DNA is TGCGCCAGCCAGGGGTTCTCTGGAAACACCATATATTTT. The encoded protein is CASQGFSGNTIYF.

The sample holds one count of this clone. This sequence joins TRBV4-3 and TRBJ2-2; 7 nucleotides match TRBD1. V lost 0 bases to trimming and J lost 7 bases; unmatched junction nucleotides: 5. The CDR3 runs 15 residues. From germline, CDR1 is LGHNA and CDR2 YSLEER. CDR3 DNA sequence: TGCGCCAGCAGCCAAGACCAGGGACAGAACGGGGAGCTGTTTTTT. Translating it yields CASSQDQGQNGELFF.

A single count supports this clone. J is TRBJ2-7 and V is TRBV28; 8 nucleotides line up with TRBD1. With 8 bases clipped from V and 2 bases from J, the junction kept 5 bases outside the gene matches. CDR1 is MDHEN and CDR2 is SYDVKM in the germline V gene. CDR3 length: 13 residues. The CDR3 bases are TGTGCCAGCTCGGACAGGGCGCCCTACGAGCAGTACTTC. Its translation is CASSDRAPYEQYF. The complete variable domain, with remaining parts taken from reference TRBV28 and TRBJ2-7, reads DVKVTQSSRYLVKRTGEKVFLECVQDMDHENMFWYRQDPGLGLRLIYFSYDVKMKEKGDIPEGYSVSREKKERFSLILESASTNQTSMYLCASSDRAPYEQYFGPGTRLTVT.

This clone was picked up a small number of times. The rearrangement links TRBV2 to TRBJ2-4; D possibly corresponds to TRBD1 (6 bases). The ends were cut back, 4 bases at V and 0 bases at J, with 13 bases in the middle. Germline V gives CDR1 SNHLY, CDR2 FYNNEI. This CDR3 comprises 16 residues. The CDR3 loop reads CASSARTVLAKNIQYF. The DNA for the CDR3 is TGTGCCAGCAGTGCTCGGACAGTTCTAGCCAAAAACATTCAGTACTTC.

Concerning this clone itself: Other DNA sequences of this sample code for an identical CDR3. The chain combines TRBV18 with TRBJ2-5, with a tentative D call TRBD2 (5 bases). This CDR3 spans 14 amino acids. Germline CDR1 KGHSH, CDR2 LQKENI. Trimming removed 0 bases at V and 1 base at J, with 6 bases between. DNA for the CDR3: TGTGCCAGCTCACCACCCGGGGTCCAAGAGACCCAGTACTTC. Protein product: CASSPPGVQETQYF.

The rearrangement uses TRBV21-1 and TRBJ2-7; the table names TRBD2, a call not compared with the DNA. TRBV21-1 is a listed pseudogene. This CDR3 has 17 residues. The chain's CDR3 is CASSTGLAGGPFYEQYF. CDR3 DNA sequence: TGTGCCAGCAGCACGGGACTAGCGGGAGGGCCTTTCTACGAGCAGTACTTC.

This chain connects TRBV6-1 to TRBJ2-2; 9 bases are shared with TRBD2. The CDR3 runs to 16 residues. Germline CDR1 is MNHNS and CDR2 is SASEGT. The J segment lost 4 bases and the V segment lost 2 bases, leaving 5 bases of the junction unmatched. The CDR3 bases are TGTGCCAGCAGTGAACATCCTAGCGGGGCCACCGGGGAGCTGTTTTTT. Residues: CASSEHPSGATGELFF.

This chain's CDR3 is CASSLDLYRGTGELFF. CDR3 DNA sequence: TGTGCCAGCAGCTTAGATCTATATAGGGGCACCGGGGAGCTGTTTTTT. This sequence joins TRBV11-2 and TRBJ2-2; TRBD1 might be the D (5 bases). The CDR3 sequence is 16 residues long. CDR1 SGHAT and CDR2 FQNNGV come from the germline V gene. The V and J ends lost 0 bases and 4 bases respectively, with 12 bases between them.

The J gene is TRBJ1-2, the V gene TRBV2; D gene uncertain. CDR3 size: 14 residues. The V end lost 4 bases, the J end lost 2 bases, and 11 bases lay between the germline ends. Germline CDR1 SNHLY, CDR2 FYNNEI. CDR3 protein: CASSVGLLNYGYTF. The CDR3, as DNA: TGTGCCAGCAGTGTAGGACTACTGAACTATGGCTACACCTTC.